Here is one T cell receptor beta chain with its context. This specimen belongs to a study of blood T cell repertoires in COVID-19. As handled by the study authors: Estimation of nucleated cell counts relied on the amplification of reference gene primers. The data were produced by immunoSEQ multiplex PCR, yet TCRdb's version contains in-frame clones alone and is incomplete. That table gives V, J and clone size, and the DNA gave D and trimming. This sample carries 140,000 to 150,000 clones, 79% of them seen once, and the ten largest clones take over 6.5%. This sequence originates from a man between 45 and 60 years old with active or convalescent COVID-19. The sequenced sample was peripheral blood.

The CDR3 bases are TGTGCCAGCAGCCCAGACAGGGGGCTTGTAAATGAGCAGTTCTTC. Its protein is CASSPDRGLVNEQFF. The chain recombines TRBV9 with TRBJ2-1; 10 bases line up with TRBD1. The trim removed 4 bases at V and 7 bases at J, leaving 8 bases unmatched. CDR1 is SGDLS and CDR2 is YYNGEE in the germline V gene. The CDR3 is made up of 15 amino acids. Using reference TRBV9 and TRBJ2-1 for the parts outside the CDR3, the full variable domain is DSGVTQTPKHLITATGQRVTLRCSPRSGDLSVYWYQQSLDQGLQFLIQYYNGEERAKGNILERFSAQQFPDLHSELNLSSLELGDSALYFCASSPDRGLVNEQFFGPGTRLTVL.